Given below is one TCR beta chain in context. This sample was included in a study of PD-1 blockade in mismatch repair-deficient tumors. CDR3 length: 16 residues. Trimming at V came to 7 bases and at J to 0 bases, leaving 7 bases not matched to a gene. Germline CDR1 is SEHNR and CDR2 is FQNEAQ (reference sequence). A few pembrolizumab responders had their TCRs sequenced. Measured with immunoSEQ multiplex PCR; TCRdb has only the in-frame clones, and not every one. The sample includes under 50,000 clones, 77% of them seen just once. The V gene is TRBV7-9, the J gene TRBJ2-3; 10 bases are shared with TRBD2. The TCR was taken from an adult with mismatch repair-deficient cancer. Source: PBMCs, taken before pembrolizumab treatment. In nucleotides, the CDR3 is TGTGCCAGCATTCGAACAGCGGGAGGGAGCACAGATACGCAGTATTTT. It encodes CASIRTAGGSTDTQYF.